This TCR beta chain originates from a study of vaccination effects on CD4 cells after COVID-19. Across the study: The median interval between the second dose and post-vaccine sampling was 72 days. Study-level points and caveats: Recruitment yielded few convalescent patients, and the study had no early post-infection timepoints.

Sequencing followed a ViraFEST assay step that expanded antigen-specific CD4+ T cells with viral peptide pools. Researchers isolated CD4+ T cells once approximately ten days of culture had elapsed. All study participants received two doses of BNT162b2 or mRNA-1273 vaccine. Prior SARS-CoV-2 infection was absent in the vaccine recipients, as shown by negative nucleocapsid antibodies. Each well held some 2.2 million PBMC cultured with around 9.7 ug/ml peptides and about 9.7 IU/ml IL-2. A word on this clone: The target antigen is unknown.

Clones were sequenced by immunoSEQ multiplex PCR, and TCRdb holds only the in-frame ones, with some missing. The sample has about 24,000 clones, roughly 79% seen once. Germline values: CDR1 MNHNY, CDR2 SVGAGI (reference sequence). This CDR3 is built from 12 residues. The V gene lost 10 bases and the J gene lost 6 bases, with 15 bases spanning the gap. The sequence derives from a human donor who received a COVID-19 vaccine. Some clones in this sample may be carry-over from other donors' samples. This chain joins TRBV6-6 and TRBJ1-2; D is possibly TRBD1 (6 bases). Sequenced here: CD4+ T cells from PBMCs cultured with SARS-CoV-2 spike peptides, sampled after COVID-19 vaccination. The CDR3 DNA reads as TGTGCCAACCGGGCGGGGGGCCATGGCTACACCTTC. Protein product: CANRAGGHGYTF.